The 31 T cell receptor beta chains listed next were all sequenced from one sample in a study of PD-L1 blockade in urothelial cancer. Sequenced by immunoSEQ multiplex PCR; TCRdb stores in-frame clones only, minus some. The table lists tens of thousands of clones, roughly four fifths of them singletons, with about 4.5% in the top ten. The material sequenced was PBMCs, taken around atezolizumab (anti-PD-L1) treatment. The receptors derive from a man aged 65-85 years with urothelial cancer.

This chain connects TRBV27 to TRBJ1-1, with 7 nucleotides matching TRBD1. The CDR3 consists of 13 residues. Trimming cost V 7 bases and J 3 bases; bases outside gene matches: 5. In germline, CDR1 is MNHEY, CDR2 SMNVEV (reference sequence). The CDR3 sequence is CASKIDRDTEAFF. CDR3 sequence (DNA): TGTGCCAGCAAAATAGACAGGGACACTGAAGCTTTCTTT.

J is TRBJ2-3 and V is TRBV14, with TRBD1 as a possible D gene (6 bases). The CDR3 is 16 residues long. Germline V gene lookup returns CDR1 SGHDN and CDR2 FVKESK. Trimming took off 0 bases at V and 1 base at J, with 11 bases between the two ends. DNA for the CDR3: TGTGCCAGCAGCCAAGATTCAGGGGCGCGCACAGATACGCAGTATTTT. Its protein is CASSQDSGARTDTQYF.

The J gene is TRBJ2-7, the V gene TRBV6-1; 11 nucleotides match TRBD2. This CDR3 contains 15 residues. Germline CDR1 MNHNS, CDR2 SASEGT. The J segment lost 2 bases and the V segment lost 7 bases, leaving 7 bases of the junction unmatched. The CDR3 coding sequence is TGTGCCAGCAAGAGTACTAGCGGGAGCACCTACGAGCAGTACTTC. Translating it yields CASKSTSGSTYEQYF.

V and J are TRBV11-2 and TRBJ2-7, with D unclear. Trimming shortened V by 2 bases and J by 6 bases, and 11 bases separated the two germline ends. The CDR3 runs 13 residues. The V gene's germline CDR1 is SGHAT and CDR2 FQNNGV. The CDR3 DNA follows: TGTGCCAGCAGCTTATCGGTTAGTGCCGAGCAGTACTTC. Translating gives CASSLSVSAEQYF. Full variable domain (missing parts from reference TRBV11-2 and TRBJ2-7): EAGVAQSPRYKIIEKRQSVAFWCNPISGHATLYWYQQILGQGPKLLIQFQNNGVVDDSQLPKDRFSAERLKGVDSTLKIQPAKLEDSAVYLCASSLSVSAEQYFGPGTRLTVT.

The chain links TRBV11-2 to TRBJ2-1; possible D gene TRBD2, 6 bases. Between the trimmed V and J ends, which lost 0 bases and 8 bases, there was a span of 14 bases. CDR3 length: 15 residues. Germline CDR1 SGHAT, CDR2 FQNNGV. DNA of the CDR3: TGTGCCAGCAGCTTAGAGGCGGGGCCCGGCCATGAGCAGTTCTTC. Its translation is CASSLEAGPGHEQFF.

The chain uses TRBV5-8 and TRBJ1-5; TRBD1 might be the D (5 bases). The CDR3 length is 17 residues. The germline V gene encodes CDR1 SGHTS and CDR2 YDEGEE. V lost 2 bases and J 0 bases, leaving 15 bases between the germline ends. The CDR3 spells CASSLAPTAISNQPQHF. Written as DNA, the CDR3 is TGTGCCAGCAGCTTAGCCCCGACAGCTATTAGCAATCAGCCCCAGCATTTT.

CDR3 loop: CSVSLPKVLAGAAMAYNEQFF. CDR3 coding DNA: TGCAGCGTTTCCCTCCCTAAAGTCCTAGCGGGAGCCGCTATGGCCTACAATGAGCAGTTCTTC. The J gene is TRBJ2-1, the V gene TRBV29-1; the match to TRBD2 covers 10 bases. The CDR3 is 21 residues long. The germline gives CDR1 SQVTM, CDR2 ANQGSEA. V dropped 5 bases and J dropped 2; count of bases not matched to a gene: 24.

The V gene is TRBV30, the J gene TRBJ2-1, with 8 bases fitting TRBD2. CDR3 length: 17 amino acids. V trimming: 1 base; J trimming: 7 bases; junction bases outside the gene matches: 15. Per the germline V gene, CDR1 is GTSNPN and CDR2 is SVGIG (reference sequence). The CDR3 loop reads CAWSGPPTRPGGNEQFF. The CDR3 DNA sequence: TGTGCCTGGAGTGGACCGCCGACTAGGCCGGGAGGGAATGAGCAGTTCTTC. Drawing the rest from reference TRBV30 and TRBJ2-1, the complete variable domain is SQTIHQWPATLVQPVGSPLSLECTVEGTSNPNLYWYRQAAGRGLQLLFYSVGIGQISSEVPQNLSASRPQDRQFILSSKKLLLSDSGFYLCAWSGPPTRPGGNEQFFGPGTRLTVL.

This chain joins TRBV7-2 and TRBJ2-1; 10 bases are a match to TRBD1. The J segment lost 7 bases and the V segment lost 4 bases, leaving 4 bases of the junction unmatched. Germline V lookup: CDR1 SGHTA, CDR2 FQGNSA. This CDR3 has 14 amino acids. For the CDR3, the DNA is TGTGCCAGCAGCTCGCCGGGACAGGGGAATGAGCAGTTCTTC. This gives the protein CASSSPGQGNEQFF.

V usage is TRBV28 and J usage is TRBJ1-2, with TRBD1 matching over 11 bases. J lost 6 bases, V lost 4 bases, and 7 bases had no gene match. Germline CDR1 and CDR2: MDHEN and SYDVKM. The CDR3 is 15 amino acids. CDR3 coding DNA: TGTGCCAGCAGTTCCGGGGGGACAGGGGGTGATGGCTACACCTTC. Translated: CASSSGGTGGDGYTF.

This sequence joins TRBV15 and TRBJ1-5; no firm D call. Deletions cut 1 base from V and 0 bases from J, with 7 bases between. The CDR3 has 15 amino acids. Germline CDR1 reads LNHNV; CDR2 reads YYDKDF (reference sequence). In DNA, the CDR3 is TGTGCCACCAGCAGAGCACAGAATAGCAATCAGCCCCAGCATTTT. Its protein is CATSRAQNSNQPQHF.

The chain recombines TRBV18 with TRBJ2-2; D perhaps matches TRBD1 (5 bases). This CDR3 region has 14 residues. Germline V lookup: CDR1 KGHSH, CDR2 LQKENI. V was cut by 4 bases and J by 2 bases, with 8 bases left in between. CDR3 in DNA: TGTGCCAGCTCACTCGACAGTAACACCGGGGAGCTGTTTTTT. This encodes CASSLDSNTGELFF.

The genes are TRBV30 and TRBJ2-2; 7 nucleotides align to TRBD2. This CDR3 contains 14 residues. Germline V CDR1 and CDR2: GTSNPN, SVGIG (reference sequence). V lost 0 bases, J lost 6 bases, and 4 bases stayed unmatched. The CDR3 loop reads CAWSVGGISGELFF. In DNA form, the CDR3 reads TGTGCCTGGAGTGTGGGAGGGATTTCCGGGGAGCTGTTTTTT.

The rearrangement uses TRBV5-5 and TRBJ2-5; tentative D call: TRBD2 (6 bases). Per the germline V gene, CDR1 is SGHKS and CDR2 is YYEKEE (reference sequence). Trimming removed 0 bases from V and 5 bases from J, with 14 bases in between. This CDR3 region has 15 residues. The CDR3 nucleotides are TGTGCCAGCAGCTTGGCGGAGGGAGGAGTTGAGACCCAGTACTTC. It is translated as CASSLAEGGVETQYF.

This clone has a single count. This chain joins TRBV2 and TRBJ2-7, with 9 nucleotides matching TRBD1. V gave up 7 bases and J gave up 3 bases; unmatched junction bases: 4. Germline loops: CDR1 SNHLY, CDR2 FYNNEI. The CDR3 has 13 amino acids. The CDR3 DNA sequence: TGTGCCAGCACAAGGACAGGGGTCTACGAGCAGTACTTC. Protein sequence: CASTRTGVYEQYF.

The V gene is TRBV18, the J gene TRBJ2-7; D call uncertain. Germline CDR1 KGHSH, CDR2 LQKENI. CDR3 length: 14 amino acids. V lost 0 bases to trimming and J lost 5 bases, with 11 bases between them. DNA for the CDR3: TGTGCCAGCTCACCACCGAGCCAGGCCCACGAGCAGTACTTC. Encoded protein: CASSPPSQAHEQYF.

The chain has TRBV5-1 and TRBJ2-2; TRBD1 is a possible D gene (6 bases). Germline V gene sequence: CDR1 SGHRS, CDR2 YFSETQ. V was shortened by 5 bases and J by 4 bases, with 12 bases between the two germline ends. The CDR3 spans 14 residues. CDR3 nucleotides: TGCGCCAGCAGGGAAGGACAGCTCACCGGGGAGCTGTTTTTT. Protein product: CASREGQLTGELFF.

The chain uses TRBV5-6 and TRBJ2-5; perhaps TRBD1 as D (5 bases). The V end lost 2 bases, the J end lost 1 base, and 6 bases lay between the germline ends. The germline CDR1 and CDR2 sequences are SGHDT and YYEEEE. The CDR3 is 13 residues long. As DNA, the CDR3 is TGTGCCAGCAGCTTAAGGGGCCAAGAGACCCAGTACTTC. Amino acids: CASSLRGQETQYF.

This chain connects TRBV5-4 to TRBJ1-2; D is perhaps TRBD1 (6 bases). The germline V and J ends were trimmed by 6 bases and 4 bases, with 13 bases remaining between them. The CDR3 is 13 amino acids. Germline V gene lookup returns CDR1 SGHNT and CDR2 YYREEE (reference sequence). The CDR3, as DNA: TGTGCCAGCACCAGGGGCAGGGGCTATGGCTACACCTTC. Its protein is CASTRGRGYGYTF.

CDR3 sequence: CASSQYSGNHGYNEQFF. In nucleotides, the CDR3 is TGTGCCAGCAGCCAATATAGCGGGAACCACGGGTACAATGAGCAGTTCTTC. The chain uses TRBV7-8 and TRBJ2-1; 8 positions match TRBD2. Looked up from germline, CDR1 is SGHVS and CDR2 is FQNEAQ. The CDR3 is 17 residues long. The V and J ends lost 5 bases and 4 bases, in that order; junction bases with no gene match: 13.

This chain connects TRBV30 to TRBJ2-3, with 8 bases aligning to TRBD2. The germline gives CDR1 GTSNPN, CDR2 SVGIG (reference sequence). V lost 2 bases to trimming and J lost 2 bases; unmatched junction nucleotides: 3. The CDR3 has 14 amino acids. The CDR3 here is CAWSTSGATDTQYF. CDR3 DNA: TGTGCCTGGAGTACTAGCGGAGCCACAGATACGCAGTATTTT.

The chain employs TRBV2 and TRBJ2-5, with D tentatively TRBD2 (6 bases). Germline V gene data show CDR1 as SNHLY and CDR2 as FYNNEI. The CDR3 runs 15 residues. V lost 3 bases, J lost 2 bases, and 13 bases lay in between. The CDR3 spells CASSDRGSKQETQYF. CDR3 nucleotides: TGTGCCAGCAGTGATCGGGGGTCGAAACAAGAGACCCAGTACTTC.

The chain joins TRBV2 to TRBJ2-7; 12 positions agree with TRBD2. This CDR3 is built from 16 residues. Germline-derived CDR1 and CDR2 are SNHLY and FYNNEI. The trim removed 5 bases at V and 6 bases at J, leaving 11 bases unmatched. The CDR3 DNA reads TGTGCCAGCAGTTCTAGCGGGAGGGCCCGGGTTAGCGAGCAGTACTTC. It codes for CASSSSGRARVSEQYF.

The gene calls are TRBV19 and TRBJ1-2; D is perhaps TRBD1 (6 bases). Trimming removed 6 bases from V and 2 bases from J, with 7 bases in between. From germline, CDR1 is LNHDA and CDR2 SQIVND (reference sequence). This CDR3 region has 12 residues. The CDR3 loop reads CASRQGNYGYTF. DNA of the CDR3: TGTGCCAGTAGACAGGGAAACTATGGCTACACCTTC.

The genes are TRBV14 and TRBJ1-2; tentatively, D is TRBD1 (5 bases). Trimming shortened V by 3 bases and J by 8 bases, and 13 bases separated the two germline ends. CDR1 and CDR2 from the germline V gene are SGHDN and FVKESK. CDR3 size: 13 residues. Here the CDR3 DNA reads TGTGCCAGCAGCCAGCAGGGTAGCGGGGGCTACACCTTC. It is translated as CASSQQGSGGYTF. The full variable domain, with the rest looked up from reference TRBV14 and TRBJ1-2, is EAGVTQFPSHSVIEKGQTVTLRCDPISGHDNLYWYRRVMGKEIKFLLHFVKESKQDESGMPNNRFLAERTGGTYSTLKVQPAELEDSGVYFCASSQQGSGGYTFGSGTRLTVV.

The chain recombines TRBV7-2 with TRBJ2-2, with 7 bases lining up with TRBD1. Trimming took 5 bases from V and 5 from J; bases not matched to a gene: 8. Germline V gives CDR1 SGHTA, CDR2 FQGNSA. CDR3 size: 15 residues. CDR3 loop: CASSRWDRATGELFF. CDR3 DNA: TGTGCCAGCAGCCGGTGGGACAGAGCGACCGGGGAGCTGTTTTTT.

This sequence joins TRBV4-2 and TRBJ2-1, with TRBD2 as a possible D gene (5 bases). V was clipped by 0 bases and J by 8 bases, with 17 bases between them. Per the germline V gene, CDR1 is LGHNA and CDR2 is YNFKEQ. The CDR3 covers 16 residues. The CDR3 loop is CASSQDWSGTLYEQFF. DNA of the CDR3: TGTGCCAGCAGCCAAGATTGGAGCGGAACCCTGTATGAGCAGTTCTTC.

This clone was picked up one time. This sequence joins TRBV5-1 and TRBJ2-5, with a tentative D call TRBD2 (5 bases). CDR1 is SGHRS, CDR2 YFSETQ, per germline. CDR3 length equals 14 residues. V was shortened by 0 bases and J by 1 base, with 7 bases between the two germline ends. The CDR3 DNA sequence: TGCGCCAGCAGCTTGGGAGGGTTCCAAGAGACCCAGTACTTC. The encoded protein is CASSLGGFQETQYF.

The V call is TRBV9, the J call TRBJ1-2; 7 positions agree with TRBD1. There are 16 residues in the CDR3. Germline V gives CDR1 SGDLS, CDR2 YYNGEE. Unmatched junction bases numbered 11, after V lost 0 bases and J lost 6 bases. The CDR3: CASSVDAGRGTHGYTF. The DNA for the CDR3 is TGTGCCAGCAGCGTAGATGCCGGCAGGGGGACTCATGGCTACACCTTC.

The chain couples TRBV9 to TRBJ2-6, with a possible D match to TRBD1 (6 bases). The CDR3 has 19 amino acids. The germline CDR1 and CDR2 sequences are SGDLS and YYNGEE. Trimming removed 5 bases at V and 0 bases at J, with 21 bases between. The CDR3 region has the DNA TGTGCCAGCAGTCCCAGGGGTGGGGTCCCCGTCTCTGGGGCCAACGTCCTGACTTTC. This translates into CASSPRGGVPVSGANVLTF.

This chain links TRBV13 with TRBJ2-3; 9 positions agree with TRBD1. V lost 4 bases, J lost 4 bases, and 9 bases stayed unmatched. This CDR3 has 16 residues. From germline, CDR1 is PRHDT and CDR2 FYEKMQ (reference sequence). The CDR3 spells CASSSTGTGSADTQYF. CDR3 nucleotides: TGTGCCAGCAGCTCAACCGGGACAGGGTCGGCAGATACGCAGTATTTT.